This entry describes one T cell receptor (beta chain). Its antigen is currently unknown. CDR1 is MDHEN, CDR2 SYDVKM, per germline. The CDR3 totals 15 residues. Deletions cut 7 bases from V and 1 base from J, with 16 bases between. Produced via immunoSEQ multiplex PCR; TCRdb's table is partial and in-frame only. The table includes about 32,000 clones, roughly 88% detected once. The sample comes from a study of chemoradiotherapy in HPV16-positive cancers. Whole-study context: Candidate HPV-specific T-cell clones and common TCR motifs came from functional assays in a couple of HPV16-positive patients.

Repertoires were sampled repeatedly during chemoradiotherapy. Study-level points and caveats: The functional HPV-specific definition rests on just a couple of HPV16-positive patients.

The genes are TRBV28 and TRBJ2-5; D is undetermined. The sample consisted of blood, taken from a patient who underwent chemoradiotherapy. This TCR came from a human donor with HPV-associated anogenital cancer. The chain's CDR3 is CASKLRSLFQETQYF. The CDR3 nucleotides are TGTGCCAGCAAACTCCGCAGCCTTTTCCAAGAGACCCAGTACTTC. The full variable domain, in which reference TRBV28 and TRBJ2-5 provide the parts outside the CDR3, is DVKVTQSSRYLVKRTGEKVFLECVQDMDHENMFWYRQDPGLGLRLIYFSYDVKMKEKGDIPEGYSVSREKKERFSLILESASTNQTSMYLCASKLRSLFQETQYFGPGTRLLVL.